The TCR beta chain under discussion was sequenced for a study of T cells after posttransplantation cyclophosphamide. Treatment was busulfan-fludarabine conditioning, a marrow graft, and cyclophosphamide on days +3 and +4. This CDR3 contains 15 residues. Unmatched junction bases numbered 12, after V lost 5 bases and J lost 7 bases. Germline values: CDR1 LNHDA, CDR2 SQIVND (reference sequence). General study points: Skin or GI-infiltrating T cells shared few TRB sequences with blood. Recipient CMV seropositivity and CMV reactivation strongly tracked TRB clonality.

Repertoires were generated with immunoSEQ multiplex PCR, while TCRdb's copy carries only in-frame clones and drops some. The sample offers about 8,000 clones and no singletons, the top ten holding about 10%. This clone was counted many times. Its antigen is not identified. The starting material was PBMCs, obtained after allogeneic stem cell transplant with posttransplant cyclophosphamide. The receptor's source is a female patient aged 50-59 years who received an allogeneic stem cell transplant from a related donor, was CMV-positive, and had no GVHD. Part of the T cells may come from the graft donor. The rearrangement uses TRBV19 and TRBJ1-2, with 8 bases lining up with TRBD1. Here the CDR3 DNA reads TGTGCCAGTAGTGCCTCGGACAGGGCCCTCTTTGGCTACACCTTC. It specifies CASSASDRALFGYTF.